A selection of T cell receptor beta chains follows, all from one sample in a study of CD8+ T cells in alopecia areata. Profiled with immunoSEQ multiplex PCR; TCRdb holds only in-frame clones, not every one. Of 110,000 to 150,000 clones listed, roughly 50% are singletons. The sample consisted of CD8+ T cells sorted from blood, taken at week 4, from a patient treated with tofacitinib. Receptors originate from a human donor with alopecia areata. CDR3s include the opening cysteine and the closing phenylalanine or tryptophan. The order of the fields is clone size, V gene, D gene, J gene, CDR3 protein, CDR3 DNA. The D gene is left open where the match is weak. Size values are once, few and many counts, or a class for expanded clones, and some rows have none.

NA,TRBV27,NA,TRBJ1-1,CASSLSAMNTEAFF,TGTGCCAGCAGTTTATCAGCCATGAACACTGAAGCTTTCTTT
once,TRBV7-9,NA,TRBJ2-3,CASSPQGKGTDTQYF,TGTGCCAGCAGCCCTCAGGGTAAAGGCACAGATACGCAGTATTTT
once,TRBV6-5,TRBD1,TRBJ2-4,CASSPRDSQWNIQYF,TGTGCCAGCAGTCCCAGGGACAGCCAATGGAACATTCAGTACTTC
NA,TRBV13,NA,TRBJ2-4,CASSLYDRSYLAKNIQYF,TGTGCCAGCAGCTTATACGACAGGTCGTATTTAGCCAAAAACATTCAGTACTTC
NA,TRBV7-9,TRBD2,TRBJ2-1,CASSGRTSGGPKQFF,TGTGCCAGCAGCGGACGGACTAGCGGGGGCCCTAAGCAGTTCTTC
NA,TRBV7-2,NA,TRBJ2-7,CASSLGEYEQYF,TGTGCCAGCAGCTTAGGAGAGTACGAGCAGTACTTC
NA,TRBV6-5,NA,TRBJ1-2,CASSPGTYYGYTF,TGTGCCAGCAGTCCCGGGACATACTATGGCTACACCTTC
NA,TRBV30,NA,TRBJ2-3,CAWSVGGLSTDTQYF,TGTGCCTGGAGTGTTGGGGGTCTAAGCACAGATACGCAGTATTTT
few,TRBV19,NA,TRBJ1-1,CASSERTHDGEAFF,TGTGCCAGTAGTGAACGGACGCATGACGGTGAAGCTTTCTTT
many,TRBV27,TRBD1,TRBJ1-1,CASKRQGAKTEAFF,TGTGCCAGTAAACGACAGGGGGCGAAGACTGAAGCTTTCTTT
NA,TRBV5-8,NA,TRBJ1-2,CASSLTVYGYTF,TGTGCCAGCAGCTTGACCGTCTATGGCTACACCTTC
NA,TRBV29-1,NA,TRBJ1-1,CSAWGGAEAFF,TGCAGCGCCTGGGGAGGGGCTGAAGCTTTCTTT
few,TRBV12-5,NA,TRBJ2-7,CASGTWGEQYF,TGTGCTAGTGGTACCTGGGGCGAACAGTACTTC
once,TRBV4-1,NA,TRBJ2-5,CASSQADGLRTQYF,TGCGCCAGCAGCCAAGCTGACGGGTTGCGGACCCAGTACTTC
NA,TRBV5-5,NA,TRBJ1-6,CASSPQGHDNSPLHF,TGTGCCAGCAGCCCCCAAGGACACGATAATTCACCCCTCCACTTT
once,TRBV10-3,NA,TRBJ2-5,CAISESAGGGETQYF,TGTGCCATCAGTGAGTCGGCCGGGGGAGGAGAGACCCAGTACTTC
few,TRBV25-1,NA,TRBJ2-2,CASSEHRNTGELFF,TGTGCCAGCAGTGAACACAGAAACACCGGGGAGCTGTTTTTT